This T cell receptor beta chain is from a study of control samples from healthy donors and cancer patients. The repertoire was sequenced with immunoSEQ multiplex PCR; TCRdb's copy has only in-frame clones and lacks some. The table records 130,000 or so clones, 85% to 95% of them present only once. CDR3 length equals 14 residues. Germline CDR1 MNHEY, CDR2 SMNVEV (reference sequence). Trimming left V 2 bases short and J 4 bases short, with 11 bases between. This clonotype was sampled from a man in his forties in good health. This chain connects TRBV27 to TRBJ1-2; D perhaps matches TRBD1 (6 bases). Sequenced sample: blood. The CDR3, as DNA: TGTGCCAGCAGTTTACGAGGGGGGACCTATGGCTACACCTTC. Translated: CASSLRGGTYGYTF.